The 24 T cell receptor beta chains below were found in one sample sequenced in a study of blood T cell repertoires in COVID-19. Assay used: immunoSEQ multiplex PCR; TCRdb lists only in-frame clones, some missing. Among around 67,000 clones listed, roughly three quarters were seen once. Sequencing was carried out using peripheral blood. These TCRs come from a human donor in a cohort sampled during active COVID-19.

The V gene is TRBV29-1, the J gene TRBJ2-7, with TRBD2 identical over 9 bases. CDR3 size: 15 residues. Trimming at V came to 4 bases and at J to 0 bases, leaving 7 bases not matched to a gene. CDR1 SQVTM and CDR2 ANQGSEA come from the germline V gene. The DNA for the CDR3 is TGCAGCGTTGTGGCTAGCGGGATTAGCTCCTACGAGCAGTACTTC. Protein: CSVVASGISSYEQYF.

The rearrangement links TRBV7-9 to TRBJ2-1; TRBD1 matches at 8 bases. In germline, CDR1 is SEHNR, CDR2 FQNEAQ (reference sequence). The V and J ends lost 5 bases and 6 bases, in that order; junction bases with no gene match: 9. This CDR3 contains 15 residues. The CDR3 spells CASSPRTGKSNEQFF. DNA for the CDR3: TGTGCCAGCAGCCCCCGGACAGGGAAGAGCAATGAGCAGTTCTTC.

The CDR3 region has the DNA TGTGCCAGCAGCTTAGACGAGACTAGCGGCCACAATGAGCAGTTCTTC. Encoded protein: CASSLDETSGHNEQFF. This chain links TRBV11-2 with TRBJ2-1, with 9 bases lining up with TRBD2. Looked up from germline, CDR1 is SGHAT and CDR2 is FQNNGV. The CDR3 length is 16 residues. The trim removed 0 bases at V and 5 bases at J, leaving 5 bases unmatched.

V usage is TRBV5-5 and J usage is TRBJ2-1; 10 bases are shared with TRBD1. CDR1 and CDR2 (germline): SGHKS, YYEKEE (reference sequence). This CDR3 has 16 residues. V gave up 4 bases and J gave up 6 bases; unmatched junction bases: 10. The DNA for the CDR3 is TGTGCCAGCAGCACCACCGCCGGGACAGGGGCCAATGAGCAGTTCTTC. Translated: CASSTTAGTGANEQFF.

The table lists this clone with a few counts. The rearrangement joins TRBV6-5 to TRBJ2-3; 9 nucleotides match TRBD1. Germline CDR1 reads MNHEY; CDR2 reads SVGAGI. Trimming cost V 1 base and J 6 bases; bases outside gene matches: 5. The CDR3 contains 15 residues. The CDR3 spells CASSYYGTGRDTQYF. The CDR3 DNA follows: TGTGCCAGCAGTTACTACGGGACAGGGCGGGATACGCAGTATTTT.

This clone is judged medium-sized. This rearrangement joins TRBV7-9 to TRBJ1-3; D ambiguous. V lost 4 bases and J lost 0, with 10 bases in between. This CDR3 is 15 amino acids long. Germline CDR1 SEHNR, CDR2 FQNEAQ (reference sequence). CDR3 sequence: CASSSQVDSGNTIYF. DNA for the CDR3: TGTGCCAGCAGCTCTCAGGTGGACTCTGGAAACACCATATATTTT.

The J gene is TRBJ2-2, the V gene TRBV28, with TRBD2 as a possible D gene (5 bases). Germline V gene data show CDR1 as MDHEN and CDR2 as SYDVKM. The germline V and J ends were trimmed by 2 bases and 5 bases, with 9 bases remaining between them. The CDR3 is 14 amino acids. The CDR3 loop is CASSLLAGTGELFF. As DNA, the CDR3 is TGTGCCAGCAGTTTACTGGCGGGTACCGGGGAGCTGTTTTTT. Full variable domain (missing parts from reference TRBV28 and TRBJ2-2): DVKVTQSSRYLVKRTGEKVFLECVQDMDHENMFWYRQDPGLGLRLIYFSYDVKMKEKGDIPEGYSVSREKKERFSLILESASTNQTSMYLCASSLLAGTGELFFGEGSRLTVL.

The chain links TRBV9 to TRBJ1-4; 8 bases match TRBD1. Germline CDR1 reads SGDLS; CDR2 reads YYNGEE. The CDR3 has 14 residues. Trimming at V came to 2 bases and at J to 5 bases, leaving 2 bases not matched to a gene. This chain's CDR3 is CASSVTGENEKLFF. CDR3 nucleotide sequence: TGTGCCAGCAGCGTGACAGGGGAAAATGAAAAACTGTTTTTT.

The DNA of the CDR3 is TGTGCCAGCAGTGCCGGGACTAGCGGGTACAATGAGCAGTTCTTC. This gives the protein CASSAGTSGYNEQFF. This chain uses TRBV6-4 with TRBJ2-1, with 12 bases that match TRBD2. CDR3 length: 15 residues. Germline CDR1 reads MRHNA; CDR2 reads SNTAGT. The ends lost 4 bases at V and 4 bases at J; junction bases unmatched: 2.

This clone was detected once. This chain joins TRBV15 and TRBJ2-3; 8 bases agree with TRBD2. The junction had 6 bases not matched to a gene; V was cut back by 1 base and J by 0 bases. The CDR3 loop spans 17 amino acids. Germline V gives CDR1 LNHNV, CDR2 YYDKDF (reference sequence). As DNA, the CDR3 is TGTGCCACCAGCAGAGCCCGGGAGGGCCTCAGCACAGATACGCAGTATTTT. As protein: CATSRAREGLSTDTQYF.

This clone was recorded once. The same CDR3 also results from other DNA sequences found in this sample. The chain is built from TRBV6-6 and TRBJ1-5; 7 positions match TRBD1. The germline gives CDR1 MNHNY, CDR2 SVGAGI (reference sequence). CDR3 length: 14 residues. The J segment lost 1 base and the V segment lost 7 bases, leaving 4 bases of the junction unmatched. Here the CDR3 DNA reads TGTGCCAGCAACAGACAGGGAAGCAATCAGCCCCAGCATTTT. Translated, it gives CASNRQGSNQPQHF.

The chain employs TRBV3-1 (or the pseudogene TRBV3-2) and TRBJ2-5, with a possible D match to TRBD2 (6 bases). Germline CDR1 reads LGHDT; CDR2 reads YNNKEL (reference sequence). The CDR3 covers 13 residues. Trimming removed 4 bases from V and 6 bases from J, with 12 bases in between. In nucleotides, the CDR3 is TGTGCCAGCAGCCGACTAGATGGGAAGACCCAGTACTTC. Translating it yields CASSRLDGKTQYF.

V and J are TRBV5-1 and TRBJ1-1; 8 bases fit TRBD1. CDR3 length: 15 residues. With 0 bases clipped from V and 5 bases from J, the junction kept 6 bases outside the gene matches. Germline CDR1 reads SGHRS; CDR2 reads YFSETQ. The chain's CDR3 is CASSLEGQARTEAFF. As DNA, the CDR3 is TGCGCCAGCAGCTTGGAGGGACAGGCGAGGACTGAAGCTTTCTTT.

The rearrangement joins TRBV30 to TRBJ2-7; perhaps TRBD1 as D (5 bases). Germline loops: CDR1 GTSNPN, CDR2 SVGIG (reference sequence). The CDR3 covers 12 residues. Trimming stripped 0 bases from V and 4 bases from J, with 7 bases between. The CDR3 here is CAWSVQGYEQYF. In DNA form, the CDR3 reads TGTGCCTGGAGTGTCCAGGGTTACGAGCAGTACTTC. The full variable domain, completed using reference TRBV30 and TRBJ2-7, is SQTIHQWPATLVQPVGSPLSLECTVEGTSNPNLYWYRQAAGRGLQLLFYSVGIGQISSEVPQNLSASRPQDRQFILSSKKLLLSDSGFYLCAWSVQGYEQYFGPGTRLTVT.

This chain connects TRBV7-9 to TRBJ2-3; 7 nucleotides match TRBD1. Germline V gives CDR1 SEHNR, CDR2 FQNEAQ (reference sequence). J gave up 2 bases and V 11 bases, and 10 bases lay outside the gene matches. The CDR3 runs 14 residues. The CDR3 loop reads CAVRGGLFTDTQYF. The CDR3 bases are TGTGCCGTCCGAGGGGGCCTTTTCACAGATACGCAGTATTTT.

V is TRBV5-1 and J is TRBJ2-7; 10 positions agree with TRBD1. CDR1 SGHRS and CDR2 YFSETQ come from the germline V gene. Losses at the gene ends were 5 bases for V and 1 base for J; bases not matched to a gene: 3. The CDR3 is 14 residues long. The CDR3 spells CASRRTGGSYEQYF. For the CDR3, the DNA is TGCGCCAGCAGGAGGACAGGGGGTTCCTACGAGCAGTACTTC.

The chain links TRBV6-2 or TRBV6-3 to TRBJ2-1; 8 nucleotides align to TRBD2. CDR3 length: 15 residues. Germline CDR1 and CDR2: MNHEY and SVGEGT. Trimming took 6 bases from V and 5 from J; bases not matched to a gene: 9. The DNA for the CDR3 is TGTGCCAGCAGCCCCTTCGGGAGGGCCAACAATGAGCAGTTCTTC. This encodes CASSPFGRANNEQFF.

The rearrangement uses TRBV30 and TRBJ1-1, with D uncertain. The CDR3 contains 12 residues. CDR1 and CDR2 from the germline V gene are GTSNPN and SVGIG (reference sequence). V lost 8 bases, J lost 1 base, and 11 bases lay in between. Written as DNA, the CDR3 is TGTGCCAGCACTTCATGGAACACTGAAGCTTTCTTT. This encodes CASTSWNTEAFF.

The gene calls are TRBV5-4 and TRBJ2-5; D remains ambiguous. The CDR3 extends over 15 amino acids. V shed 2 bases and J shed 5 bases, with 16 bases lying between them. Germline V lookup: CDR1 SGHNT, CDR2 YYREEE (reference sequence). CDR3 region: CASSLGLSAGETQYF. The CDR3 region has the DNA TGTGCCAGCAGCTTAGGCCTTTCCGCCGGGGAGACCCAGTACTTC.

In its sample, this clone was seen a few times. CDR3 amino acids: CASSIDRTGGKTYGYTF. As DNA, the CDR3 is TGTGCCAGTAGTATAGATCGAACAGGGGGCAAGACGTATGGCTACACCTTC. V is TRBV19 and J is TRBJ1-2; 9 bases agree with TRBD1. Germline CDR1 reads LNHDA; CDR2 reads SQIVND (reference sequence). CDR3 size: 17 residues. V was clipped by 0 bases and J by 5 bases; unmatched bases: 10.

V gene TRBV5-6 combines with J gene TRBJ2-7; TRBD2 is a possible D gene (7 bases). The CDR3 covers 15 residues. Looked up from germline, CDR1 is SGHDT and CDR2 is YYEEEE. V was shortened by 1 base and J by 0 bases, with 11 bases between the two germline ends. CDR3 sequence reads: CASSLRGGPSYEQYF. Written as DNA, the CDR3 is TGTGCCAGCAGCTTGAGGGGGGGGCCCTCCTACGAGCAGTACTTC.

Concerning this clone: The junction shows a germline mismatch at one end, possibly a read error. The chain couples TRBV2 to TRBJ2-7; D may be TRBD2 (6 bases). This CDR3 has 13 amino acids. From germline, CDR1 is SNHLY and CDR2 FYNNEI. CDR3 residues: CASGAGLSYEQYF. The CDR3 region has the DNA TGCGCGTCAGGAGCGGGCCTCTCCTACGAGCAGTACTTC.

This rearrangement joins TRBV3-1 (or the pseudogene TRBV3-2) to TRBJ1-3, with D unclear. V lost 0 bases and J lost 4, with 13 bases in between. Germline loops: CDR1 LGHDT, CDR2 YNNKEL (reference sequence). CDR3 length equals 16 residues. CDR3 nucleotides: TGTGCCAGCAGCCAAGATACCCTACTTCTAGGAAACACCATATATTTT. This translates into CASSQDTLLLGNTIYF.

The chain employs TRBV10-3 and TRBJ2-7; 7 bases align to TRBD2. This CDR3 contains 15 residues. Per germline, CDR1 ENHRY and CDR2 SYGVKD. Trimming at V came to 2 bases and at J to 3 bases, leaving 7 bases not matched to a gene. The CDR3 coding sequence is TGTGCCATCAGTGAGGGGGGGGACGCCCACTACGAGCAGTACTTC. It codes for CAISEGGDAHYEQYF.